This T cell receptor (beta chain) was retrieved from a study of blood T cells in healthy people across ages (dated by TCRdb to 2014 to 2015). Regarding the complete study: Template switching captured roughly one uniquely barcoded TCR beta cDNA molecule per two T cells in model experiments. To track age-related changes in TCR beta repertoire diversity, the study relied on deep sequencing normalized with unique cDNA molecular identifiers. Four age groups were formed from the donors: young (average approximately 15 years), middle-aged (around 37), aged (approximately 60) and long-lived (around 80). Donors of different ages were randomly distributed across sequencing lanes to avoid experimental bias. Two additional independent replicas of 1 million unique cDNA reads from the same blood draw were analyzed for two donors (one aged 18 to 29 and one aged 80 or older). Overall study results and their limits: Since profiling was done on bulk unsorted PBMCs, naive and antigen-experienced compartments could not be conclusively compared. Compared with the aged group, the long-lived group had more naive CD4+ T cells, fewer expanded clones and increased TCR diversity, suggesting age selection. Donor CMV infection status was unknown, potentially confounding age-related changes in expanded clonotypes. There was a strong correlation between observed TCR beta diversity and the percentage of naive T cells measured by flow cytometry. Estimates of total diversity from one million sequenced T cells were regarded as lower bounds and underestimates. As age increased, observed TCR beta diversity per million T cells dropped in a roughly linear way, and a significant reduction was already evident by age 40.

From the cysteine up to the phenylalanine, the CDR3 has a length of 18 residues. Left in the record is the CDR3 DNA by itself, 54 bases read in frame from the first base. V ends up 4 bases short and J 1 base short, with an unmatched junction base count of 10. CDR1 SGHDT and CDR2 YYEEEE were looked up in the germline V gene. Systemically healthy Caucasian individuals from Russia, some 38 in total and aged about 6 to 95 years, were included as donors. Approximately 10 milliliters of peripheral blood were collected from each donor into EDTA-treated Vacutainer tubes. Ficoll-Paque density-gradient centrifugation was used to isolate PBMCs, with at least 6 million obtained per sample. Total RNA was extracted from PBMCs with Trizol reagent, with at least 6 micrograms obtained per sample. Naive CD45RAhigh/CD27high T cell percentages were measured by flow cytometry on a PBMC aliquot from every donor. As for this clonotype: Which antigen it targets is not known. The sample holds no much larger clone one base away, and base qualities are not on file.

Library preparation used 5' RACE. Data came from an Illumina HiSeq 2500. A second about 7 to 12 cycle PCR used a sample-barcoded 5' primer and a J-beta primer mix. Each TCR beta cDNA molecule received a unique molecular identifier from a template-switch 5' adaptor carrying 12 random nucleotides. Each sample yielded at least 3 million CDR3-containing paired-end reads. All of the RNA was converted into first-strand cDNA using the Mint cDNA synthesis kit, with a TRBC-specific oligonucleotide serving as the primer. After uracil-DNA glycosylase treatment, a first 18-cycle PCR used universal primers M1SS and BC2_uni_R on all cDNA. Processing in the source paper ran as follows. Each sample was normalized by randomly selecting 1 million high-quality reads, each carrying a distinct molecular identifier. Reads with shared molecular identifiers were discarded instead of being binned into consensus sequences. MiTCR, run with a Q25 quality threshold and the strictest error-elimination algorithm, handled CDR3 identification, clonotype clustering and error correction. A nonparametric unseen species model with Euler transformation was used to estimate a lower bound on total TCR beta diversity. TCRdb applied fastp at Q25 and MiXCR to the public reads, then kept only in-frame beta chains. A single entry per CDR3 protein holds the most common genes and DNA from its merged rows. TCRdb's processing, not the study's, gives the V and J calls here. Recorded for this sample are more than 650,000 distinct CDR3 sequences; about 48% of them occurred a single time. The ten top clones hold roughly 40% of the sample.

Specimen: blood. The TCR comes from an elderly man in good health. The V and J segments used are TRBV5-6 and TRBJ2-1; a stretch of 11 junction bases matches TRBD2. The CDR3 reads CASSLGLTSGISYNEQFF. The DNA sequence reads TGTGCCAGCAGCCTCGGTTTGACTAGCGGGATTTCCTACAATGAGCAGTTCTTC.